A selection of T cell receptor beta chains follows, all from one sample in a study of blood T cell repertoires in COVID-19. Generated by immunoSEQ multiplex PCR, the TCRdb table keeps only in-frame clones and is missing some. This sample has about 280,000 clones, with about 80% found just once. The material sequenced was peripheral blood. The origin of the receptors is a woman in her fifties or sixties who had recovered from COVID-19. The CDR3 runs from the conserved cysteine through the conserved F or W. The D gene is left open where the match is weak. Size is omitted from some rows. Given values are once, few, many or a class for expanded clones.

>15|NA|TRBJ1-1|TRBV19|NA
TGTGCCAGTAGTATTAACCGGGGAATAGGGACTGAAGCTTTCTTT
CASSINRGIGTEAFF
>15|NA|TRBJ1-2|TRBV6-5|TRBD1
TGTGCCAGCAGTTACTCGGTAGGACAGGGTTATGGCTACACCTTC
CASSYSVGQGYGYTF
>16|NA|TRBJ2-1|TRBV1|NA
TGCACAAGCAGGGAACTAGCGGGGGGGCTCTACAATGAGCAGTTCTTC
CTSRELAGGLYNEQFF
>15|NA|TRBJ1-3|TRBV27|NA
TGTGCCAGCAGCCGGGGGGGGAACTCTGGAAACACCATATATTTT
CASSRGGNSGNTIYF
>17|NA|TRBJ1-4|TRBV5-6|NA
TGTGCCAGCAGCTTGAGGGCAAATGCCGGGAGCTATGAAAAACTGTTTTTT
CASSLRANAGSYEKLFF
>11|NA|TRBJ2-5|TRBV7-2|NA
TGTGCCAGCAGCCGAGAGTTGACCCAGTACTTC
CASSRELTQYF
>12|NA|TRBJ1-2|TRBV7-2|NA
TGTGCCAGCAGCTCCTCGGGTACTGGCTACACCTTC
CASSSSGTGYTF
>13|NA|TRBJ2-5|TRBV19|NA
TGTGCCAGTAGTATCCGCGTACAAGAGACCCAGTACTTC
CASSIRVQETQYF
>15|NA|TRBJ1-4|TRBV25-1|TRBD1
TGTGCCAGCAGCGTACAGGGGGCGCTTTCTGAAAAACTGTTTTTT
CASSVQGALSEKLFF
>15|few|TRBJ2-7|TRBV7-2|TRBD1
TGTGCCAGCAGCTTAAGAGGGCAGGGGGCCTACGAGCAGTACTTC
CASSLRGQGAYEQYF
>13|NA|TRBJ1-2|TRBV10-3|NA
TGTGCCATCAGTGAGCAGGGATCGGATGGCTACACCTTC
CAISEQGSDGYTF
>16|NA|TRBJ2-3|TRBV19|TRBD2
TGTGCCAGCTCCTGGAGGTCTAGCGGGCTCACAGATACGCAGTATTTT
CASSWRSSGLTDTQYF
>16|NA|TRBJ2-1|TRBV5-5|TRBD1
TGTGCCAGCAGCTTGACAGGGGGAGTTTACTACAATGAGCAGTTCTTC
CASSLTGGVYYNEQFF
>13|NA|TRBJ2-1|TRBV27|NA
TGTGCCAGCAGTACTCCCCCGGGGAGTGAGCAGTTCTTC
CASSTPPGSEQFF
>15|NA|TRBJ2-7|TRBV18|TRBD1
TGTGCCAGCTCACTTAGACAGGGAGACTCCTACGAGCAGTACTTC
CASSLRQGDSYEQYF
>13|NA|TRBJ1-1|TRBV12-3/TRBV12-4|TRBD1
TGTGCCAGCATTCCTGACAGGGCTACTGAAGCTTTCTTT
CASIPDRATEAFF
>13|NA|TRBJ2-2|TRBV19|NA
TGTGCCAGTCGCGCAGGGTGGGCCGGGGAGCTGTTTTTT
CASRAGWAGELFF
>13|NA|TRBJ2-1|TRBV11-2|NA
TGTGCCAGCAGCGCGGCAGTACTGGGTGAGCAGTTCTTC
CASSAAVLGEQFF
>13|NA|TRBJ2-3|TRBV29-1|TRBD2
TGCAGCGTCAAAAGCGGGGCTCGAGATACGCAGTATTTT
CSVKSGARDTQYF
>15|NA|TRBJ2-7|TRBV7-3|TRBD2
TGTGCCAGCAGGGCTACTAGCGGAGCTAACTACGAGCAGTACTTC
CASRATSGANYEQYF
>16|NA|TRBJ1-6|TRBV5-1|TRBD1
TGCGCCAGCAGCAAATCCGGGACGACAGGGAATTCACCCCTCCACTTT
CASSKSGTTGNSPLHF
>15|NA|TRBJ2-3|TRBV7-6|TRBD1
TGTGCCAGCAGCGCGCAACAGGGGACACAGGATACGCAGTATTTT
CASSAQQGTQDTQYF
>19|few|TRBJ2-6|TRBV5-1|TRBD1
TGCGCCAGCAGCTACCCTTCCGGGACAGGGGTTCCCGGGGCCAACGTCCTGACTTTC
CASSYPSGTGVPGANVLTF
>16|NA|TRBJ2-6|TRBV19|NA
TGTGCCAGCCTATTAACGGCTAGCTCTGGGGCCAACGTCCTGACTTTC
CASLLTASSGANVLTF
>9|NA|TRBJ1-2|TRBV2|NA
TGTGCCCTCGGGAGTGGCTACACCTTC
CALGSGYTF
>14|few|TRBJ1-2|TRBV7-2|TRBD1
TGTGCCAGCAGCTCCCGGGACAGGGCCTATGGCTACACCTTC
CASSSRDRAYGYTF
>14|NA|TRBJ2-2|TRBV7-3|TRBD1
TGTGCCAGCAGCTACCAGGGGGACACCGGGGAGCTGTTTTTT
CASSYQGDTGELFF
>14|NA|TRBJ2-5|TRBV27|TRBD2
TGTGCCAGCAGCTCTCTAGCGGTCCAAGAGACCCAGTACTTC
CASSSLAVQETQYF
>13|NA|TRBJ2-3|TRBV5-1|NA
TGCGCCAGCAGAACAGGGCCCACAGATACGCAGTATTTT
CASRTGPTDTQYF
>17|NA|TRBJ1-2|TRBV3-1/TRBV3-2|TRBD1
TGTGCCAGCAGCCAAGAGACAGGGGGACCCGCTAACTATGGCTACACCTTC
CASSQETGGPANYGYTF
>14|NA|TRBJ2-3|TRBV19|TRBD2
TGTGCCAGTAGTTTGTACGGGGAGGGAGATACGCAGTATTTT
CASSLYGEGDTQYF
>14|NA|TRBJ2-7|TRBV27|NA
TGTGCCAGCAGTAGCCGGGATAACTCCTACGAGCAGTACTTC
CASSSRDNSYEQYF
>18|NA|TRBJ2-1|TRBV7-3|TRBD2
TGTGCCAGCAGCTCACCCCGTGGTAGCGGGAGGGCCGGCAATGAGCAGTTCTTC
CASSSPRGSGRAGNEQFF
>17|NA|TRBJ2-7|TRBV19|NA
TGTGCCAGTAGTGCTGGAGGATGGCAGGCCTTGGGCTACGAGCAGTACTTC
CASSAGGWQALGYEQYF
>14|NA|TRBJ1-5|TRBV28|NA
TGTGCCAGCAGTCCAAGCAACGGAGTTCAGCCCCAGCATTTT
CASSPSNGVQPQHF
>15|once|TRBJ2-7|TRBV10-3|TRBD1
TGTGCCATCAGTGAGCCGGACAGGGACCCCTACGAGCAGTACTTC
CAISEPDRDPYEQYF
>16|NA|TRBJ1-4|TRBV4-2|NA
TGTGCCAGCAGCCAAGATGGTGGGTCAGGGAATGAAAAACTGTTTTTT
CASSQDGGSGNEKLFF
>12|NA|TRBJ2-3|TRBV7-2|NA
TGTGCCAGCAGTCAGGGGACAGATACGCAGTATTTT
CASSQGTDTQYF
>15|NA|TRBJ1-6|TRBV4-1|NA
TGCGCCAGCAGAGAGGGCGGACAGATGAATTCACCCCTCCACTTT
CASREGGQMNSPLHF
>15|NA|TRBJ1-5|TRBV9|NA
TGTGCCAGCAGCGTAGGGACTAGGGGAGAAGAGCCCCAGCATTTT
CASSVGTRGEEPQHF
>13|NA|TRBJ2-5|TRBV5-1|NA
TGCGCCAGCAGCTTCCAGGGCCGGGAGACCCAGTACTTC
CASSFQGRETQYF
>16|NA|TRBJ2-7|TRBV11-3|TRBD2
TGTGCCAGCAGCCCCCTTAGGGCTAGCGGGTCCTACGAGCAGTACTTC
CASSPLRASGSYEQYF
>16|NA|TRBJ2-4|TRBV4-2|TRBD1
TGTGCCAGCAGCGCCCGGGACAGGGGTTACAAAAACATTCAGTACTTC
CASSARDRGYKNIQYF
>13|few|TRBJ1-1|TRBV6-2/TRBV6-3|NA
TGTGCCAGCAGTTACGAGGCAGTCACTGAAGCTTTCTTT
CASSYEAVTEAFF
>13|NA|TRBJ2-2|TRBV27|NA
TGTGCCAGCAGTTTCAGGGAATCCGGGGAGCTGTTTTTT
CASSFRESGELFF
>15|NA|TRBJ2-7|TRBV6-2/TRBV6-3|NA
TGTGCCAGCAGTTACTCGAGGGGGGGACCTCACGAGCAGTACTTC
CASSYSRGGPHEQYF
>14|NA|TRBJ1-5|TRBV7-2|NA
TGTGCCAGCAGCTGGAGGTCGGGCAATCAGCCCCAGCATTTT
CASSWRSGNQPQHF
>15|NA|TRBJ1-5|TRBV19|TRBD1
TGTGCCAGTAGGAGACAGGGAAATAGCAATCAGCCCCAGCATTTT
CASRRQGNSNQPQHF
>18|few|TRBJ2-2|TRBV3-1/TRBV3-2|TRBD2
TGTGCCAGCAGCCTCCGGACTAGCGGGAGGGCCACCACCGGGGAGCTGTTTTTT
CASSLRTSGRATTGELFF
>12|once|TRBJ2-1|TRBV6-2/TRBV6-3|NA
TGTGCCAGCAGTGACCTCGGGGACTTTAAGTTCTTC
CASSDLGDFKFF
>16|NA|TRBJ2-1|TRBV24-1|TRBD2
TGTGCCACCAGTGATCCAGGATTAGCGGGGGGCGGTGAGCAGTTCTTC
CATSDPGLAGGGEQFF
>11|NA|TRBJ2-7|TRBV12-3/TRBV12-4|NA
TGTGCCAGCAGTTTACGACAGGAGCAGTACTTC
CASSLRQEQYF
>17|NA|TRBJ1-5|TRBV21-1|NA
TGTGCCACCCGGAACCGGGACAGGGCAAGAGGGAATCAGCCCCAGCATTTT
CATRNRDRARGNQPQHF